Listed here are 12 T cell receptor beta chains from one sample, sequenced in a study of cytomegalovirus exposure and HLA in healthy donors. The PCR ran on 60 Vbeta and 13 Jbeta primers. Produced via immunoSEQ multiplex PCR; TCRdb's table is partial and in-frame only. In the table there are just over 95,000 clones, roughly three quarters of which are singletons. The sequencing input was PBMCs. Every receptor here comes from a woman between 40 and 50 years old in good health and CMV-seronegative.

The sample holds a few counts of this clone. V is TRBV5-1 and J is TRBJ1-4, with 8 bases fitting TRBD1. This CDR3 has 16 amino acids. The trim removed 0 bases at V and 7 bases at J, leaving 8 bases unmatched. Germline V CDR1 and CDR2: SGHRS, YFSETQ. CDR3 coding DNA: TGCGCCAGCAGCTTGGGTCAGGGGGCCTCTCGTGAAAAACTGTTTTTT. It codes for CASSLGQGASREKLFF.

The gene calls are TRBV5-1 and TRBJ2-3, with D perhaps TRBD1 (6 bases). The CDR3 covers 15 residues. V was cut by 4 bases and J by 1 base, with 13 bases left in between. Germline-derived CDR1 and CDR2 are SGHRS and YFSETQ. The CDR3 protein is CASSIQGFGTDTQYF. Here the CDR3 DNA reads TGCGCCAGCAGCATACAGGGTTTTGGCACAGATACGCAGTATTTT.

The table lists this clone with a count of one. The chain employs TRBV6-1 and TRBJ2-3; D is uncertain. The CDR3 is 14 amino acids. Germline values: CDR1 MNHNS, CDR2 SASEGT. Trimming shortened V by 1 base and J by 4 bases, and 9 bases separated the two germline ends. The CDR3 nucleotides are TGTGCCAGCAGTGAAGGTCACGCGGCAGATACGCAGTATTTT. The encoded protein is CASSEGHAADTQYF.

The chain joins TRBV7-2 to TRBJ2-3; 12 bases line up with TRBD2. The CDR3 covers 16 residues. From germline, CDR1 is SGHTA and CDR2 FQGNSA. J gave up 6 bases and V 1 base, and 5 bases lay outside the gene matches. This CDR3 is CASSLGSSGGADTQYF. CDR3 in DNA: TGTGCCAGCAGCTTAGGTTCTAGCGGGGGGGCGGATACGCAGTATTTT.

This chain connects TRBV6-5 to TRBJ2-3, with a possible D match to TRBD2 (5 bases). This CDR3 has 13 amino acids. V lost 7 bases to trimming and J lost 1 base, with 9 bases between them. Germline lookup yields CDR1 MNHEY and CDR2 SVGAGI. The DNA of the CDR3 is TGTGCCAGCAAGGTCGGGGGCACAGATACGCAGTATTTT. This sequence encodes CASKVGGTDTQYF.

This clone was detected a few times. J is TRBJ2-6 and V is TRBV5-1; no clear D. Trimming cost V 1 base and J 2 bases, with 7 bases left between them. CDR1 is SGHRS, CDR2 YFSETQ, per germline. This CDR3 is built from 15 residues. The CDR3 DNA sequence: TGCGCCAGCAGCTTGCGGGTCGCTGGGGCCAACGTCCTGACTTTC. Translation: CASSLRVAGANVLTF. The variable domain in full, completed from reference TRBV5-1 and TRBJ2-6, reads KAGVTQTPRYLIKTRGQQVTLSCSPISGHRSVSWYQQTPGQGLQFLFEYFSETQRNKGNFPGRFSGRQFSNSRSEMNVSTLELGDSALYLCASSLRVAGANVLTFGAGSRLTVL.

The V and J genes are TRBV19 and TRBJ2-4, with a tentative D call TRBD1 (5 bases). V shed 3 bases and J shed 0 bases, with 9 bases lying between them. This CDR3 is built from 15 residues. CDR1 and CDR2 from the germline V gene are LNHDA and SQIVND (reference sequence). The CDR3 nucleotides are TGTGCCAGTAGTATGGACACCATAGCCAAAAACATTCAGTACTTC. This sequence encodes CASSMDTIAKNIQYF.

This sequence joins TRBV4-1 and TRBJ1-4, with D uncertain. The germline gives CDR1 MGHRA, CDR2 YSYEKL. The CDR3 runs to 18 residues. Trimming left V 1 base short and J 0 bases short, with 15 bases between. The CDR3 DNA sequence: TGCGCCAGCAGCCAAGCCCCGAGCGGGCTCGCAACTAATGAAAAACTGTTTTTT. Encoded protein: CASSQAPSGLATNEKLFF.

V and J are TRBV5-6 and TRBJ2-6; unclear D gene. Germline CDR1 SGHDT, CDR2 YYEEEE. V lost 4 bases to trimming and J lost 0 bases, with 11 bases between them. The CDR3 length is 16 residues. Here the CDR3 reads CASSPPGFSGANVLTF. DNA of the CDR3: TGTGCCAGCAGCCCACCTGGCTTCTCTGGGGCCAACGTCCTGACTTTC.

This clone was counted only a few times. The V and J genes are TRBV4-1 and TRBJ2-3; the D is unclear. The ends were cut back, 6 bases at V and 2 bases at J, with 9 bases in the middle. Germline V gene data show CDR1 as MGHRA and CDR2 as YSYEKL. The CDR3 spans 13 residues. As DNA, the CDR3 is TGCGCCAGCAGTGAGCCGTTCACAGATACGCAGTATTTT. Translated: CASSEPFTDTQYF.

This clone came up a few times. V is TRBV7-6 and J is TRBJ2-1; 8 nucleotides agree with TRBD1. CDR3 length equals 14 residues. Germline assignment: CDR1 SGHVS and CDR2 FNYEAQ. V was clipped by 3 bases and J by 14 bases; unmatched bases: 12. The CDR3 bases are TGTGCCAGCAGCTTGACAGGGGAAACTTTGGTTAAGTTCTTC. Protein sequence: CASSLTGETLVKFF.

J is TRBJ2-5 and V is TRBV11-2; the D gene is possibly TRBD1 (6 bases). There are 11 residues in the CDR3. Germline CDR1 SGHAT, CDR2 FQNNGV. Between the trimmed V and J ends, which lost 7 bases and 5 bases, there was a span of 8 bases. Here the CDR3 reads CASTQGETQYF. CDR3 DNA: TGTGCCAGCACCCAGGGGGAGACCCAGTACTTC. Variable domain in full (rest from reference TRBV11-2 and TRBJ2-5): EAGVAQSPRYKIIEKRQSVAFWCNPISGHATLYWYQQILGQGPKLLIQFQNNGVVDDSQLPKDRFSAERLKGVDSTLKIQPAKLEDSAVYLCASTQGETQYFGPGTRLLVL.